This T cell receptor beta chain was recorded in a study of cytomegalovirus exposure and HLA in healthy donors. Turning to this clone: Its target is unknown.

Trimming took 6 bases from V and 3 from J; bases not matched to a gene: 8. The CDR3 runs 15 residues. CDR1 MNHNY and CDR2 SVGAGI come from the germline V gene (reference sequence). The primer mix had 60 Vbeta and 13 Jbeta primers. The data were produced by immunoSEQ multiplex PCR, yet TCRdb's version contains in-frame clones alone and is incomplete. The data hold 150,000 or so clones, with around 83% observed a single time. Regarding the study as a whole: HLA alleles were associated with some 17,000 TCR beta sequences in a later analysis at 0.05 false discovery rate.

Sample: PBMCs. V gene TRBV6-6 combines with J gene TRBJ2-1; 7 nucleotides line up with TRBD2. The receptor was isolated from a male donor in good health and CMV-seropositive. The CDR3 loop is CASSYRGRNYNEQFF. CDR3 DNA: TGTGCCAGCAGCTACCGCGGGAGAAACTACAATGAGCAGTTCTTC.